This TCR beta chain was captured by sequencing in a study of cytomegalovirus exposure and HLA in healthy donors. Study background: Previous work identified roughly 120 million unique TCR beta sequences from about 179 million T cells. Study results and caveats: Confirmation was obtained in vitro that a few CMV-associated chains are specific for CMV antigens. TCR beta sequences numbering 15,000 to 20,000 were associated with HLA alleles at 0.05 false discovery rate in a later analysis.

This CDR3 spans 19 amino acids. CDR1 and CDR2 from the germline V gene are SQVTM and ANQGSEA. The V gene end was trimmed by 3 bases and the J gene end by 6 bases; junction bases not matched to a gene: 17. 13 Jbeta primers and 60 Vbeta primers were used for the PCR. Clones were read by immunoSEQ multiplex PCR, and TCRdb kept only the in-frame ones, dropping some. The table has roughly 150,000 clones, about 88% seen once. Concerning this clone itself: Its antigen is unidentified.

The sequence came from a man in his thirties or forties in good health and CMV-seropositive. This chain joins TRBV29-1 and TRBJ2-1; 13 bases fit TRBD2. Sequencing was carried out using PBMCs. The CDR3 spells CSVDGVGLAGFISGNEQFF. CDR3 nucleotides: TGCAGCGTTGACGGTGTGGGACTAGCGGGATTTATTTCGGGCAATGAGCAGTTCTTC.